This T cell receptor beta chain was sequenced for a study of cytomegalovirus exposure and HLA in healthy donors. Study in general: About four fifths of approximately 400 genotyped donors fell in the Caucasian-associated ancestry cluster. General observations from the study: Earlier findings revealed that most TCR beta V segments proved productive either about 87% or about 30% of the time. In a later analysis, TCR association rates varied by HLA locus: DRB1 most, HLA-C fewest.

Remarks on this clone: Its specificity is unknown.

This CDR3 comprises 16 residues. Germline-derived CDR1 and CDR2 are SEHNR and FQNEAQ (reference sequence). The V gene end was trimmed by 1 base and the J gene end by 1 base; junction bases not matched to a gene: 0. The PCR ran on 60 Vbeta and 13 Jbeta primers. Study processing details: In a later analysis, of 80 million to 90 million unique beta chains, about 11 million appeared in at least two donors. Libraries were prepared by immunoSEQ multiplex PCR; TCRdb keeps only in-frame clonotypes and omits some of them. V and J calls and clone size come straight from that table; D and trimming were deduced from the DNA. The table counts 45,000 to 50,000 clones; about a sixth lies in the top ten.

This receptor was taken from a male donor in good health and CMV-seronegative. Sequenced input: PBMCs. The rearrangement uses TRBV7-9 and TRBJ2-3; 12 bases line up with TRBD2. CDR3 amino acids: CASSLGLAGGTDTQYF. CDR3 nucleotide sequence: TGTGCCAGCAGCTTAGGACTAGCGGGGGGCACAGATACGCAGTATTTT.